This entry describes one T cell receptor beta chain. A much larger clone lies a single base off, so this may be a read error. This sample is drawn from a study of early T cells in non-severe SARS-CoV-2 infection. TCRdb recomputed calls from the 5' RACE reads with MiXCR, one row per CDR3 protein. In the table there are about 33,000 distinct CDR3 sequences, around 4.6% of which are singletons. CDR3 size: 15 residues. Germline V gene sequence: CDR1 ENHRY, CDR2 SYGVKD. The chain employs TRBV10-3 and TRBJ1-6; 7 bases map to TRBD1. Sequencing input: whole blood. The sequence came from an adult who was a healthcare worker with PCR-confirmed SARS-CoV-2 infection or an uninfected control (not recorded which). The CDR3 sequence: CVMQAQRDSNSPLHF. CDR3 bases: TGTGTCATGCAAGCCCAGCGGGACAGCAATTCACCCCTCCACTTT.